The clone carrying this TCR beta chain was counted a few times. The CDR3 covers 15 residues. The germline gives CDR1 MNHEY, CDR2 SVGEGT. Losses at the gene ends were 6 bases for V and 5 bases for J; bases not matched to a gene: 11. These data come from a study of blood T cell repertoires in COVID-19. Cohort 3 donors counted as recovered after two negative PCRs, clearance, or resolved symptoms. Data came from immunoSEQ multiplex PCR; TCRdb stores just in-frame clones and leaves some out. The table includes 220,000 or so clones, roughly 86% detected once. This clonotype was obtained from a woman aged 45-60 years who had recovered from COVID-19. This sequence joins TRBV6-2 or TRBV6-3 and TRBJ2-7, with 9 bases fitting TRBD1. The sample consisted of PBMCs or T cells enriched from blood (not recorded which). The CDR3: CASSLQGAGFDEQYF. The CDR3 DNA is TGTGCCAGCAGCCTACAGGGGGCAGGCTTCGACGAGCAGTACTTC.